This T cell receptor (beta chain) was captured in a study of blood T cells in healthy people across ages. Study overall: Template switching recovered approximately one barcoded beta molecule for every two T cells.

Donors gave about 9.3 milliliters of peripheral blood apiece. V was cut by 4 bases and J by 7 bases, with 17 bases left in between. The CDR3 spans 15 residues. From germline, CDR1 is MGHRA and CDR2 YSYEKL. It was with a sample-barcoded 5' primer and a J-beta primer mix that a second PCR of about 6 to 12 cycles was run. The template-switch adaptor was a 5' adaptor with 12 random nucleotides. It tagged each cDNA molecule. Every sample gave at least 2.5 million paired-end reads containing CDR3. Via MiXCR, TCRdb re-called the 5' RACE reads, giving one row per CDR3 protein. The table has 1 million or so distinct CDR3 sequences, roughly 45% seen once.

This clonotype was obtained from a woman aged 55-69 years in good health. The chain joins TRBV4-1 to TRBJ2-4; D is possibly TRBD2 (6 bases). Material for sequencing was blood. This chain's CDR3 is CASSPLGGFRNIQYF. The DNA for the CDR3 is TGCGCCAGCAGCCCACTCGGAGGGTTTAGGAACATTCAGTACTTC.